This TCR beta chain is from a study of T cell clonality in common variable immunodeficiency. Measured with immunoSEQ multiplex PCR; TCRdb has only the in-frame clones, and not every one. The sample counts about 45,000 clones, none seen once; the ten largest own around 9.3%. Blood samples were heparinized, about 4.5 to 9 ml per donor. This CDR3 region has 14 residues. Germline loops: CDR1 GTSNPN, CDR2 SVGIG (reference sequence). Trimming took 3 bases from V and 4 from J, leaving 15 bases between them. This clone was detected many times. No antigen is known for it. The read ends 3 residues before the CDR3 terminus; that terminus is restored from the germline J gene. General study points: Fewer TCRbeta clones were shared among CVID subjects than controls. Fewer deletions and N-nucleotide insertions were reportedly seen in common variable immunodeficiency TCR beta sequences.

This receptor was identified in a person between 18 and 69 years old in good health. J is TRBJ1-2 and V is TRBV30; D may be TRBD1 (5 bases). What was sequenced was peripheral blood mononuclear cells. The part of the CDR3 DNA that was read is TGTGCCTGGAGCCTTCTTCGTAGGGGCTATGGC. Translating it yields CAWSLLRRGYG. The whole CDR3 region reads CAWSLLRRGYGYTF.